The 22 T cell receptor beta chains below come from one sample, sequenced in a study of Graves' ophthalmopathy and Graves' hyperthyroidism. TCR beta CDR3 amplification used RNA transcripts. HTBI primers served in a first-round RT-PCR, which a second-round multiplex PCR followed. Via MiXCR, TCRdb re-called the multiplex PCR reads, giving one row per CDR3 protein. The data hold over 150,000 distinct CDR3 sequences, with over 35% observed a single time. The sequencing input was peripheral blood. The receptors here all came from a woman aged 40 to 50 with Graves' ophthalmopathy.

The rearrangement joins TRBV11-2 to TRBJ2-5; 8 positions match TRBD2. J lost 5 bases, V lost 0 bases, and 14 bases had no gene match. Germline V CDR1 and CDR2: SGHAT, FQNNGV. CDR3 size: 18 residues. The CDR3 DNA reads as TGTGCCAGCAGCTTAGAACCCCCTCTCCGAGCGGGGGCTGAGACCCAGTACTTC. Translated: CASSLEPPLRAGAETQYF.

The V gene is TRBV28, the J gene TRBJ1-5; maybe TRBD1 (5 bases). In germline, CDR1 is MDHEN, CDR2 SYDVKM. Trimming took off 5 bases at V and 4 bases at J, with 18 bases between the two ends. The CDR3 loop spans 16 amino acids. The CDR3 region has the DNA TGTGCCAGCAGTCCCCTCCAAGGATGGGGGAATCAGCCCCAGCATTTT. Amino acids: CASSPLQGWGNQPQHF.

V usage is TRBV2 and J usage is TRBJ2-7; a weak D match, TRBD2 (5 bases). Germline loops: CDR1 SNHLY, CDR2 FYNNEI. The CDR3 has 9 residues. The CDR3 DNA reads as TGTCCCGGGGCCTACGAGCAGTACTTC. It codes for CPGAYEQYF.

This clonotype was picked up many times. The chain links TRBV4-1 to TRBJ2-7; tentative D call: TRBD2 (5 bases). The CDR3 loop spans 14 amino acids. CDR1 is MGHRA, CDR2 YSYEKL, per germline. V shed 4 bases and J shed 2 bases, with 12 bases lying between them. As DNA, the CDR3 is TGCGCCAGCAGCCCGTTCGAGGGAACCTACGAGCAGTACTTC. It translates to CASSPFEGTYEQYF.

This clonotype was counted ten times or more. This chain links TRBV27 with TRBJ2-7; D tentatively reads TRBD1 or TRBD2 (5 bases each). Germline-derived CDR1 and CDR2 are MNHEY and SMNVEV (reference sequence). The CDR3 runs 14 residues. Trimming stripped 6 bases from V and 3 bases from J, with 15 bases between. CDR3 coding DNA: TGTGCCAGCAGCCGGGGTGGTGGGGGCTACGAGCAGTACTTC. This encodes CASSRGGGGYEQYF.

The chain employs TRBV7-2 and TRBJ2-7; D assignment may be TRBD1 or TRBD2 (5 bases each). Germline V gene lookup returns CDR1 SGHTA and CDR2 FQGNSA. V lost 5 bases and J lost 5, with 13 bases in between. The CDR3 extends over 13 amino acids. DNA for the CDR3: TGTGCCAGCAGCCGGACGTGGGACGACGAGCAGTACTTC. Translation: CASSRTWDDEQYF.

This clonotype has a count of ten or more. The V gene is TRBV20-1, the J gene TRBJ1-1; possible D gene TRBD1, 6 bases. The CDR3 length is 16 residues. The V end was cut by 0 bases, the J end by 2 bases, with 16 bases between. Germline CDR1 DFQATT, CDR2 SNEGSKA (reference sequence). The CDR3 sequence: CSARDSHRTVNTEAFF. CDR3 in DNA: TGCAGTGCTAGAGATTCGCATAGGACAGTTAACACTGAAGCTTTCTTT.

The V and J genes are TRBV12-3 or TRBV12-4 and TRBJ1-3; D unclear. The CDR3 is 17 amino acids. V was clipped by 6 bases and J by 0 bases, with 18 bases between them. As DNA, the CDR3 is TGTGCCAGCAGCAACCGACAAGGCCTCCTCTCTGGAAACACCATATATTTT. This encodes CASSNRQGLLSGNTIYF.

This clonotype was seen many times. The chain recombines TRBV28 with TRBJ1-1, with D possibly TRBD1 on 5 matching bases. V was trimmed by 6 bases and J by 5 bases, leaving 22 bases between them. This CDR3 comprises 16 residues. The germline gives CDR1 MDHEN, CDR2 SYDVKM. CDR3 coding DNA: TGTGCCAGCAGACCTCTTTTAGGGACGGGTGGGACTGAAGCTTTCTTT. As protein: CASRPLLGTGGTEAFF.

This clonotype was seen a handful of times. The rearrangement uses TRBV7-2 and TRBJ2-7; TRBD1 agrees at 10 bases. Germline V gives CDR1 SGHTA, CDR2 FQGNSA. The CDR3 spans 15 residues. With 5 bases clipped from V and 4 bases from J, the junction kept 8 bases outside the gene matches. CDR3 sequence: CASSREPGQGYEQYF. The CDR3 DNA reads as TGTGCCAGCAGCCGAGAACCGGGACAGGGGTACGAGCAGTACTTC.

This clonotype was seen once. The V call is TRBV28, the J call TRBJ2-7; 13 bases line up with TRBD2. The CDR3 runs to 15 residues. CDR1 MDHEN and CDR2 SYDVKM come from the germline V gene. Trimming cost V 6 bases and J 1 base; bases outside gene matches: 3. CDR3 sequence reads: CASRRTSGRSYEQYF. The CDR3 nucleotides read TGTGCCAGCAGGCGGACTAGCGGGAGATCCTACGAGCAGTACTTC.

The V and J genes are TRBV6-5 and TRBJ2-7, with D uncertain. In germline, CDR1 is MNHEY, CDR2 SVGAGI. CDR3 length equals 15 residues. Between the trimmed V and J ends, which lost 4 bases and 1 base, there was a span of 14 bases. The CDR3 is CASSFSDSVSYEQYF. In nucleotides, the CDR3 is TGTGCCAGCAGTTTCTCCGACTCCGTATCCTACGAGCAGTACTTC.

This chain uses TRBV12-3 or TRBV12-4 with TRBJ2-7, with 10 bases aligning to TRBD2. CDR3 length: 15 amino acids. The trim removed 1 base at V and 7 bases at J, leaving 7 bases unmatched. CDR3 nucleotide sequence: TGTGCCAGCAGTTTAGGTTCACTAGCGGGAAGGGAGCAGTACTTC. Translating gives CASSLGSLAGREQYF.

This clonotype was seen many times. Here the CDR3 reads CSVGWGENQPQHF. CDR3 coding DNA: TGCAGCGTTGGATGGGGGGAGAATCAGCCCCAGCATTTT. The chain joins TRBV29-1 to TRBJ1-5; D may be TRBD1 (5 bases). Trimming pared 4 bases from V and 4 bases from J, leaving 11 bases between. Germline lookup yields CDR1 SQVTM and CDR2 ANQGSEA. The CDR3 covers 13 residues.

There are many counts of this clonotype. The chain links TRBV6-2 or TRBV6-3 to TRBJ2-6; 7 nucleotides agree with TRBD1. CDR3 size: 16 residues. Per germline, CDR1 MNHEY and CDR2 SVGEGT. V lost 5 bases and J lost 2; bases outside the gene matches: 6. The CDR3: CASSTSDRAGANVLTF. CDR3 DNA sequence: TGTGCCAGCAGTACCTCAGACAGGGCTGGGGCCAACGTCCTGACTTTC.

The chain has TRBV6-2 or TRBV6-3 and TRBJ1-6; perhaps TRBD1 as D (5 bases). The CDR3 has 14 residues. V shed 5 bases and J shed 5 bases, with 10 bases lying between them. Germline V gene sequence: CDR1 MNHEY, CDR2 SVGEGT. In DNA form, the CDR3 reads TGTGCCAGCAGTCGGGACGGCAATAATTCACCCCTCCACTTT. It encodes CASSRDGNNSPLHF.

This clonotype has ten or more counts. The chain employs TRBV20-1 and TRBJ2-7, with 9 bases aligning to TRBD1. The CDR3 extends over 12 amino acids. With 5 bases clipped from V and 2 bases from J, the junction kept 1 base outside the gene matches. Germline values: CDR1 DFQATT, CDR2 SNEGSKA (reference sequence). CDR3 loop: CSAGTGTYEQYF. The DNA of the CDR3 is TGCAGTGCTGGGACAGGGACCTACGAGCAGTACTTC.

The count of this clonotype is one. V is TRBV12-5 and J is TRBJ1-1, with a tentative D call TRBD1 (5 bases). V lost 0 bases, J lost 0 bases, and 26 bases lay in between. There are 21 residues in the CDR3. Germline CDR1 is LGHNT and CDR2 is FRNRAP. The CDR3 DNA reads TGTGCTAGTGGTTTGGTACTTACGGGTTCGCCAGGGTTTTTCATGAACACTGAAGCTTTCTTT. It specifies CASGLVLTGSPGFFMNTEAFF.

This clonotype occurred many times. The chain uses TRBV5-1 and TRBJ1-2; the match to TRBD1 covers 7 bases. The CDR3 runs 16 residues. V shed 1 base and J 1 base; nucleotides not matched to a gene: 7. The germline CDR1 and CDR2 sequences are SGHRS and YFSETQ. Here the CDR3 reads CASSLTGERRNYGYTF. The CDR3 coding sequence is TGCGCCAGCAGCTTGACAGGGGAAAGGCGTAACTATGGCTACACCTTC.

This clonotype was found a few times. The chain recombines TRBV12-3 or TRBV12-4 with TRBJ2-5, with TRBD2 matching 13 bases. Trimming took 6 bases from V and 3 from J; bases not matched to a gene: 7. The CDR3 is 16 amino acids. The CDR3 DNA follows: TGTGCCAGCAGCACAACTGGGACTAGCGGGAAAGAGACCCAGTACTTC. Translated: CASSTTGTSGKETQYF.

The rearrangement links TRBV28 to TRBJ1-1, with 12 positions matching TRBD1. The trim removed 6 bases at V and 5 bases at J, leaving 7 bases unmatched. The CDR3 runs to 15 residues. Germline-derived CDR1 and CDR2 are MDHEN and SYDVKM. In DNA form, the CDR3 reads TGTGCCAGCAGAACCCGGGACAGGGGGCATACTGAAGCTTTCTTT. It is translated as CASRTRDRGHTEAFF.

This clonotype was observed at least ten times. This chain uses TRBV12-3 or TRBV12-4 with TRBJ1-2; unclear D gene. The CDR3 length is 13 residues. The germline V and J ends were trimmed by 2 bases and 2 bases, with 6 bases remaining between them. CDR3: CASSLLENYGYTF. CDR3 sequence (DNA): TGTGCCAGCAGTTTATTAGAAAACTATGGCTACACCTTC.